The entry below gives a single T cell receptor beta chain sequence along with its context. This sample was taken from a study of blood T cell repertoires in COVID-19. Whole-study context: Sample material is recorded as cDNA or gDNA derived from T cells, B-cell-depleted T cells, or PBMCs.

In the original analysis: By means of reference gene primer amplification, nucleated cell counts were estimated. Assay used: immunoSEQ multiplex PCR; TCRdb lists only in-frame clones, some missing. The DNA was the basis for D and trimming; V, J and clone size are from that table. The sample holds tens of thousands of clones; about 86% are singletons and the top ten take approximately 59%. The CDR3 covers 14 residues. The germline gives CDR1 KGHSH, CDR2 LQKENI. V lost 3 bases and J 3 bases, leaving 12 bases between the germline ends. V and J are TRBV18 and TRBJ2-7; tentative D call: TRBD2 (6 bases). The clonotype comes from a man between 65 and 85 years old with acute or convalescent COVID-19. The sequencing input was peripheral blood. The CDR3 spells CASSPPGLLYEQYF. The CDR3 region has the DNA TGTGCCAGCTCACCCCCGGGACTCCTCTACGAGCAGTACTTC.